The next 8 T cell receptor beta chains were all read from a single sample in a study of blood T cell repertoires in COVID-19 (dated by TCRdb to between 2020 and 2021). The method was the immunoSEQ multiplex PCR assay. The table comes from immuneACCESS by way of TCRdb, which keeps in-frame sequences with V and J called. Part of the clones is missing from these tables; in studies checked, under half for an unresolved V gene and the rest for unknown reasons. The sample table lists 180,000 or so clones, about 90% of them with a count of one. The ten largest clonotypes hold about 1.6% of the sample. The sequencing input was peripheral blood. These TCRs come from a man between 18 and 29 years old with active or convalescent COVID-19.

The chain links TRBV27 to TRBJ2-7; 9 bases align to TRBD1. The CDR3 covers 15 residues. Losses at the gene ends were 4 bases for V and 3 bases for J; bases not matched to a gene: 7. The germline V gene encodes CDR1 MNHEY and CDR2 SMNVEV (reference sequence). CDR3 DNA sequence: TGTGCCAGCAGTTCACAGACAGGGGGGAACTACGAGCAGTACTTC. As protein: CASSSQTGGNYEQYF.

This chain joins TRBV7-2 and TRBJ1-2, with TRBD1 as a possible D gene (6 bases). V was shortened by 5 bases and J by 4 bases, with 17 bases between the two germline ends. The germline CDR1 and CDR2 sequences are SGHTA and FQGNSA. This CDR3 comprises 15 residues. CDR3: CASSPRTEIVYGYTF. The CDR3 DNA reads TGTGCCAGCAGCCCGAGGACAGAAATCGTCTATGGCTACACCTTC.

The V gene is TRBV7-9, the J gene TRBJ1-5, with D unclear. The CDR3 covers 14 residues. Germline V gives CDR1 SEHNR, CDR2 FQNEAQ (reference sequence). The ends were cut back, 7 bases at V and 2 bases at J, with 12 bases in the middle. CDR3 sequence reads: CASTDGGRNQPQHF. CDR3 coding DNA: TGTGCCAGCACCGATGGAGGACGCAATCAGCCCCAGCATTTT.

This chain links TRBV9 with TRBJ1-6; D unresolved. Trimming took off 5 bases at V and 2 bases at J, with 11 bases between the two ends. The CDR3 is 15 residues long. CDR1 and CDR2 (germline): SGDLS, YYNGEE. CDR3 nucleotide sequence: TGTGCCAGCAGACCAGGCCTAACCTATAATTCACCCCTCCACTTT. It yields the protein CASRPGLTYNSPLHF.

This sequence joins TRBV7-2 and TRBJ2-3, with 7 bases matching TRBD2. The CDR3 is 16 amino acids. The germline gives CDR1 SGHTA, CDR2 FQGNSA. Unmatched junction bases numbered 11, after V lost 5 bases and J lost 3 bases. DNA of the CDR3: TGTGCCAGCAGCCGGTCGGCGGGAGTGAGGACAGATACGCAGTATTTT. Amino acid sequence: CASSRSAGVRTDTQYF.

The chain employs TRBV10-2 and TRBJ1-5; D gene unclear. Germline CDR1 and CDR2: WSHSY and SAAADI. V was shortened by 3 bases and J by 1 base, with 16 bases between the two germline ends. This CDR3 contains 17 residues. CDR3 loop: CASSDRQAGLSNQPQHF. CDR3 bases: TGCGCCAGCAGTGATCGACAAGCTGGGTTGAGCAATCAGCCCCAGCATTTT.

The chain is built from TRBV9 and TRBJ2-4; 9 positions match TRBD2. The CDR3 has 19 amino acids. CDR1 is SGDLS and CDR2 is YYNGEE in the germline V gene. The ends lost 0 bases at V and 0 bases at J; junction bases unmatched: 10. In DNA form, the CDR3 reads TGTGCCAGCAGCGTAGCTTTGACTAGCGGAAGTCTAGCCAAAAACATTCAGTACTTC. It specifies CASSVALTSGSLAKNIQYF.

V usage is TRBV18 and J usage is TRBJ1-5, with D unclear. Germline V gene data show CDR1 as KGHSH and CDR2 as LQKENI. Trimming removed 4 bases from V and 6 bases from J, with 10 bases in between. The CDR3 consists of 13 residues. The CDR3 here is CASSRGTSQPQHF. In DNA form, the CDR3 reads TGTGCCAGCTCACGGGGTACTAGTCAGCCCCAGCATTTT.